Shown below are 15 T cell receptor beta chains from a single sample sequenced in a study of blood T cell repertoires in COVID-19. Profiling relied on immunoSEQ multiplex PCR, and the TCRdb table lists in-frame clones only, not all of them. Of roughly 250,000 clones listed, 82% were seen once; the top ten hold approximately 5%. The specimen sequenced was peripheral blood. The source is an elderly woman with active or convalescent COVID-19.

CDR3 in amino acids: CASSQRSTGELFF. The CDR3 DNA sequence: TGTGCCAGCAGTCAGAGGAGCACCGGGGAGCTGTTTTTT. The chain is built from TRBV12-3 or TRBV12-4 and TRBJ2-2; no clear D gene. Trimming removed 5 bases at V and 4 bases at J, with 8 bases between. There are 13 residues in the CDR3.

The genes are TRBV28 and TRBJ1-2, with D hard to call. This CDR3 has 14 residues. The germline V and J ends were trimmed by 6 bases and 4 bases, with 15 bases remaining between them. CDR1 is MDHEN and CDR2 is SYDVKM in the germline V gene. Here the CDR3 reads CASRLTDGLYGYTF. The CDR3 coding sequence is TGTGCCAGCAGGCTCACGGACGGACTCTATGGCTACACCTTC.

V and J are TRBV7-9 and TRBJ2-2; 8 bases line up with TRBD1. Germline CDR1 reads SEHNR; CDR2 reads FQNEAQ (reference sequence). CDR3 length equals 17 residues. Trimming took 4 bases from V and 4 from J; bases not matched to a gene: 11. CDR3 sequence (DNA): TGTGCCAGCAGCTCTATTTACGGACAGGGTGGCACCGGGGAGCTGTTTTTT. It specifies CASSSIYGQGGTGELFF.

The chain joins TRBV2 to TRBJ2-1; D may be TRBD1 (7 bases). CDR1 SNHLY and CDR2 FYNNEI come from the germline V gene. The CDR3 has 14 residues. Deletions cut 6 bases from V and 3 bases from J, with 12 bases between. CDR3 coding DNA: TGTGCCAGCAGGTACAGGGGACTCTACAATGAGCAGTTCTTC. It specifies CASRYRGLYNEQFF.

The rearrangement uses TRBV6-5 and TRBJ2-1, with 7 positions matching TRBD1. The CDR3 sequence is 12 residues long. The germline gives CDR1 MNHEY, CDR2 SVGAGI. Germline trimming cut 8 bases from V and 6 bases from J; bases unmatched to any gene: 4. The CDR3 nucleotides are TGTGCCAGCTTGGCAGGGGGCAATGAGCAGTTCTTC. It is translated as CASLAGGNEQFF.

This chain links TRBV18 with TRBJ2-7; TRBD1 is a possible D gene (6 bases). Between the trimmed V and J ends, which lost 2 bases and 0 bases, there was a span of 17 bases. The length of the CDR3 is 17 residues. CDR1 is KGHSH and CDR2 is LQKENI in the germline V gene. In DNA form, the CDR3 reads TGTGCCAGCTCACCAACCAGGGTTCAGACAGGCTCCTACGAGCAGTACTTC. This sequence encodes CASSPTRVQTGSYEQYF.

This chain connects TRBV5-5 to TRBJ1-1; possible D gene TRBD1, 6 bases. CDR3 size: 15 residues. Germline V lookup: CDR1 SGHKS, CDR2 YYEKEE (reference sequence). Trimming removed 2 bases at V and 3 bases at J, with 14 bases between. The CDR3 loop reads CASSFRGGWDTEAFF. CDR3 sequence (DNA): TGTGCCAGCAGCTTCAGGGGTGGGTGGGACACTGAAGCTTTCTTT.

The rearrangement uses TRBV6-4 and TRBJ1-1, with 8 bases that match TRBD1. The CDR3 covers 13 residues. V dropped 3 bases and J dropped 10; count of bases not matched to a gene: 7. The germline gives CDR1 MRHNA, CDR2 SNTAGT. This CDR3 is CASSDDRGRRAFF. The CDR3 nucleotides read TGTGCCAGCAGTGATGACAGGGGTCGGAGAGCTTTCTTT.

Only one count was recorded for this clone. An end of the junction differs from the germline gene, which may be a read error. Different DNA sequences within this sample yield the same CDR3. The chain couples TRBV7-9 to TRBJ1-3; 7 bases are a match to TRBD1. The CDR3 has 15 amino acids. CDR1 is SEHNR and CDR2 is FQNEAQ in the germline V gene (reference sequence). The CDR3 loop is CASSLGTVSGNTIYF. In nucleotides, the CDR3 is TGTGCCAGCAGTTTAGGGACAGTCTCTGGAAACACCATATATTTT.

This clone was seen more than once but under ten times. J is TRBJ1-5 and V is TRBV10-3; D may be TRBD1 (6 bases). V was shortened by 6 bases and J by 5 bases, with 11 bases between the two germline ends. CDR3 length: 13 amino acids. Germline V lookup: CDR1 ENHRY, CDR2 SYGVKD. CDR3 nucleotide sequence: TGTGCCATCAGCAGAGGGGGGGATCAGCCCCAGCATTTT. Translating gives CAISRGGDQPQHF.

The chain recombines TRBV9 with TRBJ2-7, with 8 bases fitting TRBD2. After removal of 3 bases from V and 4 bases from J, the junction contained 6 bases not matched to a gene. This CDR3 has 14 amino acids. The germline CDR1 and CDR2 sequences are SGDLS and YYNGEE. CDR3 in amino acids: CASSAAGGGYEQYF. CDR3 DNA: TGTGCCAGCAGCGCCGCGGGGGGCGGGTACGAGCAGTACTTC.

This chain uses TRBV27 with TRBJ2-7; 16 bases match TRBD2. CDR3 length equals 18 residues. The junction had 13 bases not matched to a gene; V was cut back by 7 bases and J by 4 bases. Germline V gene sequence: CDR1 MNHEY, CDR2 SMNVEV (reference sequence). DNA of the CDR3: TGTGCCAGCAAAACACTAGCCGGGACTAGCGGGAGGGGATACGAGCAGTACTTC. Translation: CASKTLAGTSGRGYEQYF.

This chain links TRBV30 with TRBJ2-5; D perhaps matches TRBD2 (6 bases). The V gene's germline CDR1 is GTSNPN and CDR2 SVGIG (reference sequence). V lost 0 bases to trimming and J lost 5 bases, with 7 bases between them. The CDR3 has 12 amino acids. The CDR3 here is CAWSVGGETQYF. The CDR3 region has the DNA TGTGCCTGGAGTGTCGGAGGGGAGACCCAGTACTTC.

This chain uses TRBV27 with TRBJ1-1, with TRBD1 identical over 11 bases. Germline lookup yields CDR1 MNHEY and CDR2 SMNVEV (reference sequence). This CDR3 region has 13 residues. The V gene end was trimmed by 6 bases and the J gene end by 5 bases; junction bases not matched to a gene: 2. The CDR3 loop reads CASRGTGGTEAFF. CDR3 nucleotides: TGTGCCAGCAGGGGGACAGGGGGGACTGAAGCTTTCTTT.

The chain couples TRBV30 to TRBJ2-2, with a possible D match to TRBD1 (5 bases). The V gene's germline CDR1 is GTSNPN and CDR2 SVGIG (reference sequence). The V gene lost 2 bases and the J gene lost 1 base, with 5 bases spanning the gap. This CDR3 comprises 13 residues. The CDR3 protein is CAWSTGNTGELFF. CDR3 bases: TGTGCCTGGAGTACAGGGAACACCGGGGAGCTGTTTTTT. The entire variable domain, with the rest obtained from reference TRBV30 and TRBJ2-2, is as follows: SQTIHQWPATLVQPVGSPLSLECTVEGTSNPNLYWYRQAAGRGLQLLFYSVGIGQISSEVPQNLSASRPQDRQFILSSKKLLLSDSGFYLCAWSTGNTGELFFGEGSRLTVL.